These T cell receptor beta chains were read from a single sample in a study of metastatic and nonmetastatic thyroid tumors. TCRdb re-called the PCR reads via MiXCR. Found here are about 16,000 clones, roughly 33% of them singletons; the top ten hold over 10%. Sequences were obtained from tumor tissue. The receptors originated from a male donor with papillary thyroid cancer or a benign thyroid nodule (not recorded which). Some clones in this sample may be carry-over from other donors' samples. Each CDR3 is given with its conserved first and last residue. A D gene is named only where the DNA matches it firmly. A clone size is listed for some rows: how often the clone was seen (once, few, many), or a class if it is expanded.

abundance,d_gene,v_gene,j_gene,CDR3nt,CDR3aa
.,.,TRBV28,TRBJ2-7,TGTGCCAGCAGTTTGCGGGTATCCGCCTACGAGCAGTACTTC,CASSLRVSAYEQYF
.,.,TRBV30,TRBJ1-1,TGTGCCTGGAGTGTGAACACTGAAGCTTTCTTT,CAWSVNTEAFF
few,.,TRBV6-2/TRBV6-3,TRBJ2-1,TGTGCCAGCAGTTACGGGTTATACAATGAGCAGTTCTTC,CASSYGLYNEQFF
.,.,TRBV11-3,TRBJ2-1,TGTGCCAGCAGCTTAGGGGACTCCAATGAGCAGTTCTTC,CASSLGDSNEQFF
many,TRBD2,TRBV6-1,TRBJ2-7,TGTGCCAGCAGTGAGGGGACTAGCGGACCCTACGAGCAGTACTTC,CASSEGTSGPYEQYF
many,.,TRBV9,TRBJ2-1,TGTGCCAGCAGCGTAGGGACAGCGTACAATGAGCAGTTCTTC,CASSVGTAYNEQFF
few,.,TRBV6-5,TRBJ1-3,TGTGCCAGCAGTTACTCTTCGACAGAGAACACCATATATTTT,CASSYSSTENTIYF
.,.,TRBV5-1,TRBJ2-2,TGCGCCAGCAGCTTGGTTGGGACCGGGGAGCTGTTTTTT,CASSLVGTGELFF
few,.,TRBV6-2/TRBV6-3,TRBJ1-5,TGTGCCAGCAGTTACCACCCCACCGGGCCCGAGGGCCAGCCCCAGCATTTT,CASSYHPTGPEGQPQHF
.,.,TRBV9,TRBJ1-4,TGTGCCAGAAGCGTAACTGGGGGCAATGAAACACTGTTTTTT,CARSVTGGNETLFF
medium-sized,.,TRBV2,TRBJ2-1,TGTGCCAGCAGTGAAGCCTTTTTCGGACCCTCCTACAATGAGCAGTTCTTC,CASSEAFFGPSYNEQFF
.,.,TRBV11-2,TRBJ2-1,TGTGCCAGCAGCTTTCGCCCCTCGCGTAATGAGCAGTTCTTC,CASSFRPSRNEQFF
.,.,TRBV4-2,TRBJ2-7,TGTGCCAGCAGCCAAGAGGCGGACTCGATATACGAGCAGTACTTC,CASSQEADSIYEQYF
many,TRBD2,TRBV12-3/TRBV12-4,TRBJ2-3,TGTGCCAGCAGACTAGCGGGGGCTAGCACAGATACGCAGTATTTT,CASRLAGASTDTQYF
many,.,TRBV28,TRBJ1-5,TGTGCCAGCAGTTTATCGGTTTGGGGATCTGGCAATCAGCCCCAGCATTTT,CASSLSVWGSGNQPQHF
.,.,TRBV20-1,TRBJ1-5,TGCAGTGCTGAACCCCCGGGACAAGATAGCAATCAGCCCCAGCATTTT,CSAEPPGQDSNQPQHF
.,.,TRBV5-1,TRBJ1-2,TGCGCCAGCGGAGCTAACTATGGCTACACCTTC,CASGANYGYTF
.,.,TRBV30,TRBJ1-1,TGTGCCTGGAGTGCTCGCCGGGACACTGAAGCTTTCTTT,CAWSARRDTEAFF
few,.,TRBV6-1,TRBJ2-7,TGTGCCAGCAGTCGGGGCGGACGCGAGCAGTACTTC,CASSRGGREQYF
few,TRBD1,TRBV6-1,TRBJ1-3,TGTGCCAGCAGTCTGACAGGGGAAGCTGGAAACACCATATATTTT,CASSLTGEAGNTIYF
.,.,TRBV7-3,TRBJ2-3,TGTGCCAGCAGCTTAGCAGGGCCACTCACAGATACGCAGTATTTT,CASSLAGPLTDTQYF
few,TRBD2,TRBV28,TRBJ2-7,TGTGCCAGCAGTTTAGTAGCGGGACCGTCCTACGAGCAGTACTTC,CASSLVAGPSYEQYF
.,.,TRBV11-2,TRBJ2-7,TGTGCCAGCAGCTTTTTCCTCCACGAGCAGTACTTC,CASSFFLHEQYF
few,.,TRBV12-3/TRBV12-4,TRBJ2-7,TGTGCCAGCAGCTGGGACTCCTCAGGGCAGTACTTC,CASSWDSSGQYF
once,.,TRBV11-3,TRBJ2-1,TGTGCCAGCAGCTTACTGAGGGGGGATGAGCAGTTCTTC,CASSLLRGDEQFF
many,.,TRBV5-1,TRBJ1-1,TGCGCCAGCAGCTTCTCAGGGGAAAACACTGAAGCTTTCTTT,CASSFSGENTEAFF
medium-sized,.,TRBV6-1,TRBJ1-2,TGTGCCAGCAGTGAACGGGGGTCGAGAGGTGGCTACACCTTC,CASSERGSRGGYTF
few,.,TRBV2,TRBJ1-1,TGTGCCAGCAACGGGTGGGAGAACACTGAAGCTTTCTTT,CASNGWENTEAFF
few,TRBD1,TRBV6-1,TRBJ2-6,TGTGCCAGCCGTACAGGGGGCTCAGTGTCTGGGGCCAACGTCCTGACTTTC,CASRTGGSVSGANVLTF
few,.,TRBV5-1,TRBJ1-1,TGCGCCAGCAGCTTGCTTGGCCGCCCTACGGGGAACACTGAAGCTTTCTTT,CASSLLGRPTGNTEAFF
.,.,TRBV10-3,TRBJ2-7,TGTGCCATCAGTGGGGGGCCCTGGGACGAGCAGTACTTC,CAISGGPWDEQYF
medium-sized,.,TRBV5-1,TRBJ1-2,TGCGCCAGCAGCCCAGACACCTATGGCTACACCTTC,CASSPDTYGYTF
.,TRBD2,TRBV7-2,TRBJ2-7,TGTGCCAGCAGCCCGAGCGGGGGCTACGAGCAGTACTTC,CASSPSGGYEQYF
.,.,TRBV7-9,TRBJ2-2,TGTGCCAGCAGCGGAGCACTCCAGAACACCGGGGAGCTGTTTTTT,CASSGALQNTGELFF
few,.,TRBV19,TRBJ2-2,TGTGCCAGTAGTATTAAACAGGGTAACACCGGGGAGCTGTTTTTT,CASSIKQGNTGELFF
.,TRBD1,TRBV11-3,TRBJ2-7,TGTGCCAGCAGCTTAGGCCGGGACAGGGCAGAGCAGTACTTC,CASSLGRDRAEQYF
.,.,TRBV14,TRBJ1-2,TGTGCCAGCAGCCAAGGTGGTCGGAGCGGCTACACCTTC,CASSQGGRSGYTF
once,.,TRBV5-1,TRBJ1-2,TGCGCCAGCAGCTTGGGGGAAGGAGGTTACACCTTC,CASSLGEGGYTF
many,TRBD1,TRBV5-4,TRBJ2-1,TGTGCCAGCAGCCTAAGACAGGGGTGGGAGAATGAGCAGTTCTTC,CASSLRQGWENEQFF
many,.,TRBV7-9,TRBJ1-6,TGTGCCAGCAGCTTCGGTAATTCACCCCTCCACTTT,CASSFGNSPLHF
many,.,TRBV3-1,TRBJ2-2,TGTGCCAGCAGCCAAGGAGGGTGGAACACCGGGGAGCTGTTTTTT,CASSQGGWNTGELFF
.,.,TRBV11-2,TRBJ2-1,TGTGCCAGCAGCCAACCAACTCAATTGTTAGGGAATGAGCAGTTCTTC,CASSQPTQLLGNEQFF
many,TRBD1,TRBV27,TRBJ2-1,TGTGCCAGCAGTCCACGGACAGGGGCATACAATGAGCAGTTCTTC,CASSPRTGAYNEQFF
medium-sized,.,TRBV24-1,TRBJ1-1,TGTGCCACCAGTCACACCCGGGACGACACTGAAGCTTTCTTT,CATSHTRDDTEAFF
.,.,TRBV5-1,TRBJ2-1,TGCGCCAGCGGCCACGGGACACTCAATGAGCAGTTCTTC,CASGHGTLNEQFF
few,.,TRBV20-1,TRBJ2-7,TGCAGTGCTAGAGATTTAGGCCGTTCCTACGAGCAGTACTTC,CSARDLGRSYEQYF
many,TRBD1,TRBV20-1,TRBJ2-2,TGCAGTGCTGATAGAAGACAGGGGCGAAACACCGGGGAGCTGTTTTTT,CSADRRQGRNTGELFF
.,TRBD1,TRBV6-6,TRBJ1-1,TGTGCCAGCAGTTCTCAGGGGGCCAACACTGAAGCTTTCTTT,CASSSQGANTEAFF